These T cell receptor beta chains were read from a single sample in a study of shared clonotypes between healthy human individuals. Data came from immunoSEQ multiplex PCR; TCRdb stores just in-frame clones and leaves some out. In the table there are around 1,100,000 clones, around 77% of which are singletons. The sequenced sample consisted of memory CD4+ T cells from PBMCs. The receptors derive from a man in his late teens or twenties in good health. Some clones in this sample may be carry-over from other donors' samples. CDR3s include the opening cysteine and the closing phenylalanine or tryptophan. D genes are given only for firm matches. Not all rows give a size; the values are once, few, many and, for expanded clones, a class.

v_call,d_call,j_call,clone_size,cdr3_nt,cdr3_aa
TRBV27,-,TRBJ2-2,-,TGTGCCAGCAGTCCCCGGACCCCCAGGGAAACCGGGGAGCTGTTTTTT,CASSPRTPRETGELFF
TRBV20-1,-,TRBJ1-1,-,TGCAGCGCCCTCCCTGAAGCTTTCTTT,CSALPEAFF
TRBV7-9,TRBD2,TRBJ2-5,-,TGTGCCAGCAGCTTAGTGTTAGCGGGTGGCCAAGAGACCCAGTACTTC,CASSLVLAGGQETQYF
TRBV10-2,TRBD2,TRBJ2-7,-,TGCGCCAGCACCAATGGACTAGCGGGTTCCTACGAGCAGTACTTC,CASTNGLAGSYEQYF
TRBV15,TRBD1,TRBJ2-7,-,TGTGCCACCAGCAGCAGACAGGGGGGCGAGCAGTACTTC,CATSSRQGGEQYF
TRBV7-3,-,TRBJ2-3,-,TGTGCCAGCAGCTACGGACTATCAGATACGCAGTATTTT,CASSYGLSDTQYF
TRBV5-7,-,TRBJ1-5,-,TGTGCCAGCAGCTTGGTCCGCCGACACCATAGCAATCAGCCCCAGCATTTT,CASSLVRRHHSNQPQHF
TRBV5-1,-,TRBJ2-4,-,TGCGCCAGCAGCACGGACCGGGACATTCAGTACTTC,CASSTDRDIQYF
TRBV4-1,-,TRBJ1-3,-,TGCGCCAGCAGCCAAGGCTCTCAAAGCTCTGGAAACACCATATATTTT,CASSQGSQSSGNTIYF
TRBV28,-,TRBJ1-5,-,TGTGCCAGCAGAGGAACAGCGACGTATAGCAATCAGCCCCAGCATTTT,CASRGTATYSNQPQHF
TRBV19,TRBD1,TRBJ1-1,few,TGTGCCAGTAGTGGACAGGGGGCCACTGAAGCTTTCTTT,CASSGQGATEAFF
TRBV6-1,-,TRBJ2-1,once,TGTGCCAGCAGAGAAAGGGGGGGCTCCTACAATGAGCAGTTCTTC,CASRERGGSYNEQFF
TRBV11-3,TRBD2,TRBJ2-5,once,TGTGCCAGCAGCCTGGGACTAGCGGGAGGGGAAGAGACCCAGTACTTC,CASSLGLAGGEETQYF
TRBV6-1,TRBD2,TRBJ2-5,-,TGTGCCAGCAGTGAATTGCGGGAGGTTCAAGAGACCCAGTACTTC,CASSELREVQETQYF
TRBV19,-,TRBJ1-2,-,TGTGCCAGTAGCCCCGCCGGGAGTGGCTACACCTTC,CASSPAGSGYTF
TRBV20-1,-,TRBJ2-4,-,TGCAGTGCTAGCGGACCTAACATTCAGTACTTC,CSASGPNIQYF
TRBV29-1,TRBD2,TRBJ2-3,once,TGCAGCGCCGAAACCGGACTAGCTGGCACAGATACGCAGTATTTT,CSAETGLAGTDTQYF
TRBV10-3,-,TRBJ1-1,-,TGTGCCATCAAGATGGGGGCGGAGCCCTCCCATAACACTGAAGCTTTCTTT,CAIKMGAEPSHNTEAFF
TRBV5-1,-,TRBJ2-2,-,TGCGCCAGCAGCCCGTTGTCCGACGCCGGGGAGCTGTTTTTT,CASSPLSDAGELFF
TRBV28,-,TRBJ2-7,-,TGTGCCAGCAGTTATTCAGTTAGCGAGCAGTACTTC,CASSYSVSEQYF
TRBV5-1,TRBD1,TRBJ2-5,-,TGCGCCAGCAGCTTGGCCCGCCGGACAGGAGAGACCCAGTACTTC,CASSLARRTGETQYF
TRBV27,TRBD2,TRBJ2-7,-,TGTGCCAGCAGTTTAGCGTGGACTAGCGGGCCGCCATCCTACGAGCAGTACTTC,CASSLAWTSGPPSYEQYF
TRBV19,-,TRBJ1-3,-,TGTGCCAGTACCAGGGTATCTTCTGGAAACACCATATATTTT,CASTRVSSGNTIYF
TRBV2,-,TRBJ1-1,few,TGTGCCGGAGCTGCAGGTGAAGCTTTCTTT,CAGAAGEAFF
TRBV2,-,TRBJ2-1,-,TGTGCCAGCATTCCCGGGACTTTATCCTACAATGAGCAGTTCTTC,CASIPGTLSYNEQFF
TRBV5-1,-,TRBJ2-7,-,TGCGCCAGCAGCGTTGGGTCCTACGAGCAGTACTTC,CASSVGSYEQYF
TRBV7-8,-,TRBJ2-3,-,TGTGCCAGCAGGCCTACCAGGGCCCAGGCCCGCGATACGCAGTATTTT,CASRPTRAQARDTQYF
TRBV27,TRBD1,TRBJ2-3,-,TGTGCCAGCAGCCGGAGGGACAGGCCCACAGATACGCAGTATTTT,CASSRRDRPTDTQYF
TRBV28,TRBD1,TRBJ2-2,-,TGTGCCAGCACCTCCACGGGACAGGGGTCCACCGGGGAGCTGTTTTTT,CASTSTGQGSTGELFF
TRBV6-6,-,TRBJ2-3,-,TGTGCCAGCAGTTACATGTTTTCTGATTCAGATACGCAGTATTTT,CASSYMFSDSDTQYF
TRBV29-1,TRBD2,TRBJ2-5,-,TGCAGCGCCCTTTTTCGAGCGGGAGCAACCGGGGAGACCCAGTACTTC,CSALFRAGATGETQYF
TRBV28,TRBD2,TRBJ2-5,-,TGTGCCAGCAGTTTCTACGGGAGGACCGGAGGGGAGACCCAGTACTTC,CASSFYGRTGGETQYF
TRBV9,TRBD2,TRBJ2-1,-,TGTGCCAGCAGCGAGGGGGCGTCGGTAGCGGGAGGTCAGGGTGAGCAGTTCTTC,CASSEGASVAGGQGEQFF
TRBV28,TRBD2,TRBJ2-5,-,TGTGCCAGCACCTTTAGCGGGCCCCAAGAGACCCAGTACTTC,CASTFSGPQETQYF
TRBV2,-,TRBJ1-5,-,TGTGCCAGCAGGTTAGGGGACGGAAATCAGCCCCAGCATTTT,CASRLGDGNQPQHF
TRBV7-2,-,TRBJ2-1,once,TGTGCCAGCAGCTTACAGGGCTCCTACAATGAGCAGTTCTTC,CASSLQGSYNEQFF
TRBV18,TRBD1,TRBJ1-1,-,TGTGCCAGCTCGCCCACCAGGGGGGGGACTGAAGCTTTCTTT,CASSPTRGGTEAFF
TRBV7-6,TRBD2,TRBJ2-7,-,TGTGCCAGCAGCTTCGGCGGGAGTCAGGACGAGCAGTACTTC,CASSFGGSQDEQYF
TRBV2,TRBD1,TRBJ1-5,-,TGTGCCAGCAGTGAAGGTGGACAGGGGAATCAGCCCCAGCATTTT,CASSEGGQGNQPQHF
TRBV11-1,TRBD2,TRBJ2-5,-,TGTGCCAGCAGCTTGTCGGGGGGACCCCAAGAGACCCAGTACTTC,CASSLSGGPQETQYF
TRBV30,-,TRBJ2-3,many,TGTGCCTGGAGCCAAGGGGGGAGGGCAGATACGCAGTATTTT,CAWSQGGRADTQYF
TRBV12-5,-,TRBJ2-1,-,TGTGCTAGTGGTTTGGCAGAGGTAAATGAGCAGTTCTTC,CASGLAEVNEQFF
TRBV19,TRBD1,TRBJ1-1,many,TGTGCCAGTAGTCAGGGACAGGCACCGAACACTGAAGCTTTCTTT,CASSQGQAPNTEAFF
TRBV6-6,-,TRBJ2-3,-,TGTGCCAGCAGGGAGGGGTATGGCACAGATACGCAGTATTTT,CASREGYGTDTQYF
TRBV28,-,TRBJ1-4,-,TGTGCCAGCAGTTTAACCACCCCCCGAGGGGAAAAACTGTTTTTT,CASSLTTPRGEKLFF
TRBV6-5,TRBD1,TRBJ1-5,-,TGTGCCAGCAGCAAAGACAGGGTTCAGCCCCAGCATTTT,CASSKDRVQPQHF
TRBV28,TRBD1,TRBJ1-2,once,TGTGCCAGCAGTTTGCGACAGGGGGCGGGTGGCTACACCTTC,CASSLRQGAGGYTF
TRBV27,TRBD1,TRBJ2-6,few,TGTGCCAGCAGTCCCGACAGGGCCCCTGGGGCCAACGTCCTGACTTTC,CASSPDRAPGANVLTF
TRBV6-6,-,TRBJ1-6,-,TGTGCCGGATCATCAGGACAGTATAATTCACCCCTCCACTTT,CAGSSGQYNSPLHF